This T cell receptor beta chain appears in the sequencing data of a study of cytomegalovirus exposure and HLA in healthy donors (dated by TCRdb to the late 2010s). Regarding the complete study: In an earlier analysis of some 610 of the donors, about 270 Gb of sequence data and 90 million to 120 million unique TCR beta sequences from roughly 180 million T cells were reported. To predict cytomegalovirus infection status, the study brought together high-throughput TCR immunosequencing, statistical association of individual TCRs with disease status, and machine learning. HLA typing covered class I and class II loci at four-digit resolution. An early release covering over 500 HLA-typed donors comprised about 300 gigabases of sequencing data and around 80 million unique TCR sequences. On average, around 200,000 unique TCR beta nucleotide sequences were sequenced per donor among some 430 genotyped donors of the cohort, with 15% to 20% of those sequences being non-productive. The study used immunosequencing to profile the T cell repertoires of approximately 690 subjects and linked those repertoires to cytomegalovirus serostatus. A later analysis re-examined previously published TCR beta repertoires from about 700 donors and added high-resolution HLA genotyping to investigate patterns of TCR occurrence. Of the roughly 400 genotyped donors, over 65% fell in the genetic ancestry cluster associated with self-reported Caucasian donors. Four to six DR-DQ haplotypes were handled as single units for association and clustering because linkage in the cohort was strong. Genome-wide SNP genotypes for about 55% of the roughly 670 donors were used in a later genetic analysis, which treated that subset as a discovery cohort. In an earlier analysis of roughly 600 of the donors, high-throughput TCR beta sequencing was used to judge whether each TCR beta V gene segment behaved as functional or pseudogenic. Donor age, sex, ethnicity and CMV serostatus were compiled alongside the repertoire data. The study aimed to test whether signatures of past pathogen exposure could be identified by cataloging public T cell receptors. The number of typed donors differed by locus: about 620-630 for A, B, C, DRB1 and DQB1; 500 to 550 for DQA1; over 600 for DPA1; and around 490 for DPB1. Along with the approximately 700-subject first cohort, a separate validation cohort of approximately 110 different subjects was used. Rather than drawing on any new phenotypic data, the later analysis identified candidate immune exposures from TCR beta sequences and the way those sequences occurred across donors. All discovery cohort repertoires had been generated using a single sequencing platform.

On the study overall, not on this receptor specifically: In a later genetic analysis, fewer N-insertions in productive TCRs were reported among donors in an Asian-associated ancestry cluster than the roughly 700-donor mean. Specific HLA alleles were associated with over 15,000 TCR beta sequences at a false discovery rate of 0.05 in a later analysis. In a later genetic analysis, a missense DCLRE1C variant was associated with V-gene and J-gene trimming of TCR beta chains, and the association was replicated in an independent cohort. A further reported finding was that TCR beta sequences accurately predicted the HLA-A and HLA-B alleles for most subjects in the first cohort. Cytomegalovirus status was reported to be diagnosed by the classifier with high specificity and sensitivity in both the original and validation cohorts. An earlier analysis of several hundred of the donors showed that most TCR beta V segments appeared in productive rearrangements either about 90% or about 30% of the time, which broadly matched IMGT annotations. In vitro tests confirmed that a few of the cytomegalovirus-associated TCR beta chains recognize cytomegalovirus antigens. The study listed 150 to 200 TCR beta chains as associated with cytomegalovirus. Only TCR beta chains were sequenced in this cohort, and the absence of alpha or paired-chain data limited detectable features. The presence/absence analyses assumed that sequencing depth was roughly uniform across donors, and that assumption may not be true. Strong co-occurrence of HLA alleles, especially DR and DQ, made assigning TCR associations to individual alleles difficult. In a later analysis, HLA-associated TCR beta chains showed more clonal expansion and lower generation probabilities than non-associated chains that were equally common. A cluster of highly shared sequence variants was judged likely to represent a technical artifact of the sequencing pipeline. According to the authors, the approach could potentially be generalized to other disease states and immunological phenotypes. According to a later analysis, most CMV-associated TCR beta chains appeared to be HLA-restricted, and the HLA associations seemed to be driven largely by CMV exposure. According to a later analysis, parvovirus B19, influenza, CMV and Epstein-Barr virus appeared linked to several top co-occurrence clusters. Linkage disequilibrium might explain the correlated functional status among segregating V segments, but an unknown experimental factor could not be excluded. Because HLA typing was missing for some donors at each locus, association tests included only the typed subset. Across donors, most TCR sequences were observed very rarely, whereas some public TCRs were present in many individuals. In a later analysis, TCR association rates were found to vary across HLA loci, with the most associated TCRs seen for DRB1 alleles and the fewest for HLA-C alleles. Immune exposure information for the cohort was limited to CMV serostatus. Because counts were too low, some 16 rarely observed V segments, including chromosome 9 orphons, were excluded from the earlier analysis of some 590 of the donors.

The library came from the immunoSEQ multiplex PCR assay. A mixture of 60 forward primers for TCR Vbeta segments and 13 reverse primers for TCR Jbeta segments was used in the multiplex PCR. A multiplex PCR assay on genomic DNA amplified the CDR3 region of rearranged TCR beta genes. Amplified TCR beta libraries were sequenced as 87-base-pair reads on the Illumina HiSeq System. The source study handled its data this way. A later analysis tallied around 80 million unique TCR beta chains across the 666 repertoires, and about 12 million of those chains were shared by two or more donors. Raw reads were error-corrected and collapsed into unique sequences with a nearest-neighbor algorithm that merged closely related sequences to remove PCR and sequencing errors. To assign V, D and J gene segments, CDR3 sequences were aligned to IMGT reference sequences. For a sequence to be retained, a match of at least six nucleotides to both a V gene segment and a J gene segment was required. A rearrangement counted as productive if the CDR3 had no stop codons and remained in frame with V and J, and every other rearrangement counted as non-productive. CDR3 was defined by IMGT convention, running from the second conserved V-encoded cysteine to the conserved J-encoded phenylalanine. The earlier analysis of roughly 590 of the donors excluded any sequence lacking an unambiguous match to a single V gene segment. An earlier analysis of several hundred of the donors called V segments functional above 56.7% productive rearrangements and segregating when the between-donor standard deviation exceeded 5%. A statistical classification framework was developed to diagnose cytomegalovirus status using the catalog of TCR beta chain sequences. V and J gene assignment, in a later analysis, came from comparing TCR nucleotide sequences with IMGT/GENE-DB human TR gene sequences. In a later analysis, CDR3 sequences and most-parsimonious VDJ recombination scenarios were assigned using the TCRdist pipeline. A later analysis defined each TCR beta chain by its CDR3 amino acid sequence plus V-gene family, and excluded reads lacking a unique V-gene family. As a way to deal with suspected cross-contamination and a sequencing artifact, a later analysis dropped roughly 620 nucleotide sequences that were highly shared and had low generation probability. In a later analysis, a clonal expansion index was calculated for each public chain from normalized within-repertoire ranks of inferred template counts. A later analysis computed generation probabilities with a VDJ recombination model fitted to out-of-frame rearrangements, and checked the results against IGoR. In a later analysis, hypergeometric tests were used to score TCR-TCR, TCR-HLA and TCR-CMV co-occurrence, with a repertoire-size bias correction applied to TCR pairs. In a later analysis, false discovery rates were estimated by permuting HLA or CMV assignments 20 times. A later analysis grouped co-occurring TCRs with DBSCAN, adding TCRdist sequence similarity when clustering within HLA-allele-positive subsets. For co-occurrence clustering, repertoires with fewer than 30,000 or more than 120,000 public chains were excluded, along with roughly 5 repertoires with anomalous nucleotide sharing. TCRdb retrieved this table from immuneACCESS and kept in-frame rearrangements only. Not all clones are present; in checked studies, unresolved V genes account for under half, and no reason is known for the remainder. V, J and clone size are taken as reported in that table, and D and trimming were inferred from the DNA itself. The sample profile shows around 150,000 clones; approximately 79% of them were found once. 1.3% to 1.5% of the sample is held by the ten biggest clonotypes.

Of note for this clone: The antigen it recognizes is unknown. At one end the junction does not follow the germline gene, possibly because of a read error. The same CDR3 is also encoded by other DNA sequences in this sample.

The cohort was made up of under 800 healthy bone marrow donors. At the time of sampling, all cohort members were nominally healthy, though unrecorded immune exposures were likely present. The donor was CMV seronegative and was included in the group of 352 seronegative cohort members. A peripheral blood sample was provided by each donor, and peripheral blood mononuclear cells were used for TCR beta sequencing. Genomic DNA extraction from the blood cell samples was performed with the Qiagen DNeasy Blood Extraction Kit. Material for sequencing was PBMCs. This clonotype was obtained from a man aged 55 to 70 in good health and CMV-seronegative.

CDR3 loop: CASSSGGEKLFF. Here is the DNA: TGCGCCAGCAGCTCGGGGGGTGAAAAACTGTTTTTT. This chain is built from TRBV7-2 and TRBJ1-4; the D segment could be TRBD1, given 5 matching bases. From the germline V gene, CDR1 is SGHTA and CDR2 is FQGNSA. The CDR3 numbers 12 residues from cysteine through phenylalanine. This entry keeps only the CDR3 DNA: 36 bases, framed from base 1. Reference TRBV7-2 and TRBJ1-4 proteins supply the regions before and after the CDR3; the full variable domain is: GAGVSQSPSNKVTEKGKDVELRCDPISGHTALYWYRQSLGQGLEFLIYFQGNSAPDKSGLPSDRFSAERTGGSVSTLTIQRTQQEDSAVYLCASSSGGEKLFFGSGTQLSVL.